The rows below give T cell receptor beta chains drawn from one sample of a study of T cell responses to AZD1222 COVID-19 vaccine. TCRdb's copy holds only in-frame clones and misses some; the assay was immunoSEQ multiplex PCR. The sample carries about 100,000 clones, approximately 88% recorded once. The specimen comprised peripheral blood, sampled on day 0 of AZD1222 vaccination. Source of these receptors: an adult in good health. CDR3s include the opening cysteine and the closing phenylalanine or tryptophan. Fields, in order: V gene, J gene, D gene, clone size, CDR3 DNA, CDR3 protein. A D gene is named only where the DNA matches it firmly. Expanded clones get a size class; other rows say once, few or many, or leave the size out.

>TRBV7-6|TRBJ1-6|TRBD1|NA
TGTGCCAGCAGCTCCCAGGGGGGGGAAAATTCACCCCTCCACTTT
CASSSQGGENSPLHF
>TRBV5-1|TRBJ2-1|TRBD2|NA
TGCGCCAGCAGCTTCCTAGCGGGAGGGCCGAGCAATGAGCAGTTCTTC
CASSFLAGGPSNEQFF
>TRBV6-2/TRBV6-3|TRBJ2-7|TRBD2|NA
TGTGCCAGCAGTTACTCGACCAGCGGGAGGGCCATTCTCTCCTACGAGCAGTACTTC
CASSYSTSGRAILSYEQYF
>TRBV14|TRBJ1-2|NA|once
TGTGCCAGCAGCCAATCAGGGGCTCAGGGCTACACCTTC
CASSQSGAQGYTF
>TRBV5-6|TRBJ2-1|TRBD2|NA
TGTGCCAGCAGCCCCTGGGGCGGGAGCTCCTACAATGAGCAGTTCTTC
CASSPWGGSSYNEQFF
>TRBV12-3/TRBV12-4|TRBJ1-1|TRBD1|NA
TGTGCCAGCAGCCGACAGGGTTCATTTGAAGCTTTCTTT
CASSRQGSFEAFF
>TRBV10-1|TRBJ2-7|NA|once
TGCGCCAGCTTACAGAAACGCGGCGGGGCCGACTACGAGCAGTACTTC
CASLQKRGGADYEQYF
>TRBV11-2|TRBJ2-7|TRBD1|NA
TGTGCCAGCAGCCGGGACAGGGGGTACGAGCAGTACTTC
CASSRDRGYEQYF
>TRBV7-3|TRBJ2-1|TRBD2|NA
TGTGCCAGCAGCTTATATGAGACTAGCGGAAACAATGAGCAGTTCTTC
CASSLYETSGNNEQFF
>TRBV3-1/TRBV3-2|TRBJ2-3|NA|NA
TGTGCCAGCAGCCAAAGAGCTGGCGCCAGCACAGATACGCAGTATTTT
CASSQRAGASTDTQYF
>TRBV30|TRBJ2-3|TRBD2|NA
TGTGCCTGGAGTGTACTAGCGGGAGTCCAAGATACGCAGTATTTT
CAWSVLAGVQDTQYF
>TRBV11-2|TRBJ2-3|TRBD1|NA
TGTGCCAGCAGACGGGACAGGGGGGCAGATACGCAGTATTTT
CASRRDRGADTQYF
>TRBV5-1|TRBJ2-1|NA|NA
TGCGCCAGCCTTGGCGACGGCTACAATGAGCAGTTCTTC
CASLGDGYNEQFF
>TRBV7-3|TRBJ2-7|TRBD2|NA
TGTGCCAGCAGTCCTAGCGGGAGCCCCTACGAGCAGTACTTC
CASSPSGSPYEQYF
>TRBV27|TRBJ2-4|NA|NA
TGTGCCAGCACCCCCTCCTCCGTGGTAGCCAAAAACATTCAGTACTTC
CASTPSSVVAKNIQYF
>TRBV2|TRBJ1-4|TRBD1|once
TGTGCCAGCAGAGGGACAGGGGGTGAAAAACTGTTTTTT
CASRGTGGEKLFF
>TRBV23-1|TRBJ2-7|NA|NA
TGCGCCAACTACTCTCCCTCACGGGTTCCCCCTTTC
CANYSPSRVPPF
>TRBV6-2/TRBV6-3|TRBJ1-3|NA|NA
TGTGCCAGCAGTTACTGGACAGCGCGAAGCACCATATATTTT
CASSYWTARSTIYF
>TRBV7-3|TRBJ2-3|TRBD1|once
TGTGCCAGCAGCTTAACGGGGACAGGGGGAGGCACAGATACGCAGTATTTT
CASSLTGTGGGTDTQYF
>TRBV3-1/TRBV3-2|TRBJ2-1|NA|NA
TGTGCCAGCAGCCAAGATACACTAGTATCGGCGTTCTTC
CASSQDTLVSAFF
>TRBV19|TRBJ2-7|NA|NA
TGTGCCAGTAGTTTCAGGGACGTCTACGAGCAGTACTTC
CASSFRDVYEQYF
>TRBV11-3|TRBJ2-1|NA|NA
TGTGCCAGCAGCTTAGCTTCCTACAATGAGCAGTTCTTC
CASSLASYNEQFF
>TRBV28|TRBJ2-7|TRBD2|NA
TGTGCCAGCAGTTTGACCACCGGGACTAGGGAGTACTTC
CASSLTTGTREYF
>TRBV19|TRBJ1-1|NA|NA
TGTGCCAGTGGGGGTGACATCTTCGTCGTCCCCGAAGCTTTCTTT
CASGGDIFVVPEAFF
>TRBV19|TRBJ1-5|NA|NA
TGTGCCAGTAGTATGGACAGATATCAGCCCCAGCATTTT
CASSMDRYQPQHF
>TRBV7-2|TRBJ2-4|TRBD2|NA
TGTGCCAGCAGCCCGTACGGACTAGCGGGAGGGCCCGGAAACATTCAGTACTTC
CASSPYGLAGGPGNIQYF